A single sample is the source of the 25 T cell receptor beta chains below, sequenced in a study of T cell responses to AZD1222 COVID-19 vaccine. Profiled with immunoSEQ multiplex PCR; TCRdb holds only in-frame clones, not every one. The sample records roughly 100,000 clones, 89% being singletons. Here the sequenced sample was peripheral blood, taken on day 0 of AZD1222 vaccination. These receptors were collected from an adult in good health.

The J gene is TRBJ2-2, the V gene TRBV5-3, with 8 bases that match TRBD1. TRBV5-3 is flagged as an ORF with uncertain function. The trim removed 4 bases at V and 6 bases at J, leaving 11 bases unmatched. There are 16 residues in the CDR3. CDR3 sequence: CARSRRNRGSAGELFF. The CDR3 region has the DNA TGTGCCAGAAGCCGCCGCAACAGGGGGAGCGCCGGGGAGCTGTTTTTT.

This clone has a single count. J is TRBJ1-2 and V is TRBV10-3; a weak D match, TRBD1 (5 bases). The CDR3 extends over 12 amino acids. The germline V gene has CDR1 ENHRY and CDR2 SYGVKD. V was trimmed by 4 bases and J by 5 bases, leaving 8 bases between them. The CDR3 region is CAISVEGYGYTF. The CDR3 bases are TGTGCCATCAGTGTCGAGGGGTATGGCTACACCTTC.

Worth noting for this clone: The sample contains more than one DNA sequence encoding this CDR3. This chain uses TRBV12-3 or TRBV12-4 with TRBJ1-5; no definite D call. The CDR3 contains 11 residues. V lost 6 bases to trimming and J lost 3 bases, with 3 bases between them. DNA of the CDR3: TGTGCCAGCAGCCTCAATCAGCCCCAGCATTTT. It is translated as CASSLNQPQHF.

The J gene is TRBJ2-1, the V gene TRBV20-1; D is perhaps TRBD2 (7 bases). Germline CDR1 and CDR2: DFQATT and SNEGSKA (reference sequence). This CDR3 spans 13 amino acids. Trimming cost V 3 bases and J 9 bases, with 15 bases left between them. CDR3 loop: CSASGGAEGEQFF. Written as DNA, the CDR3 is TGCAGTGCTAGTGGGGGGGCAGAGGGTGAGCAGTTCTTC.

V is TRBV10-2 and J is TRBJ2-5; 11 bases are shared with TRBD2. V lost 8 bases to trimming and J lost 4 bases; unmatched junction nucleotides: 6. This CDR3 spans 14 amino acids. Per germline, CDR1 WSHSY and CDR2 SAAADI. Here the CDR3 reads CASSLAGGRETQYF. CDR3 DNA sequence: TGCGCCAGCTCGCTAGCGGGGGGCAGAGAGACCCAGTACTTC.

The genes are TRBV5-1 and TRBJ2-7; D may match TRBD1 or TRBD2 (6 bases each). The CDR3 is made up of 15 amino acids. Deletions cut 0 bases from V and 3 bases from J, with 13 bases between. CDR1 is SGHRS, CDR2 YFSETQ, per germline. The CDR3 loop is CASSLDGGARYEQYF. DNA for the CDR3: TGCGCCAGCAGCTTGGACGGGGGCGCACGCTACGAGCAGTACTTC.

The rearrangement joins TRBV7-6 to TRBJ2-3; possibly TRBD1 for D (6 bases). The V gene lost 1 base and the J gene lost 4 bases, with 12 bases spanning the gap. Germline assignment: CDR1 SGHVS and CDR2 FNYEAQ. The CDR3 runs 15 residues. The CDR3 region has the DNA TGTGCCAGCAGCTTAGGGGCCAGGGGCGCAGATACGCAGTATTTT. Encoded protein: CASSLGARGADTQYF.

V is TRBV5-1 and J is TRBJ2-3, with TRBD2 as a possible D gene (6 bases). CDR1 and CDR2 from the germline V gene are SGHRS and YFSETQ. Trimming stripped 8 bases from V and 4 bases from J, with 17 bases between. CDR3 size: 14 residues. CDR3 amino acids: CASSRSGGSDTQYF. In nucleotides, the CDR3 is TGCGCCAGTAGCCGTAGTGGGGGGTCAGATACGCAGTATTTT.

This clone was recorded once. The rearrangement joins TRBV5-1 to TRBJ2-5; 10 bases fit TRBD2. There are 16 residues in the CDR3. With V trimmed by 5 bases and J by 2 bases, 9 bases remained unmatched. CDR1 and CDR2 from the germline V gene are SGHRS and YFSETQ. The CDR3 loop reads CASRWLAGEHQETQYF. Here the CDR3 DNA reads TGCGCCAGCAGATGGCTAGCGGGGGAACATCAAGAGACCCAGTACTTC.

A single count supports this clone. The rearrangement joins TRBV9 to TRBJ2-1, with 12 bases lining up with TRBD2. After removal of 2 bases from V and 10 bases from J, the junction contained 13 bases not matched to a gene. CDR3 size: 17 residues. CDR1 is SGDLS, CDR2 YYNGEE, per germline. Written as DNA, the CDR3 is TGTGCCAGCAGCGTCCGACTAGCGGGGGATACCCCCGAGGAGCAGTTCTTC. The encoded protein is CASSVRLAGDTPEEQFF.

The chain carries TRBV11-2 and TRBJ2-1; tentative D call: TRBD2 (6 bases). Germline V gene data show CDR1 as SGHAT and CDR2 as FQNNGV. The V end was cut by 3 bases, the J end by 9 bases, with 27 bases between. The CDR3 is 18 residues long. This chain's CDR3 is CASSFPILTSAGSGEQFF. The CDR3 DNA sequence: TGTGCCAGCAGCTTTCCGATCCTAACATCGGCGGGGAGCGGTGAGCAGTTCTTC.

The chain recombines TRBV6-4 with TRBJ1-1; D remains ambiguous. The V end was cut by 6 bases, the J end by 0 bases, with 8 bases between. The CDR3 has 13 amino acids. Germline loops: CDR1 MRHNA, CDR2 SNTAGT. The CDR3 bases are TGTGCCAGCAGCGGCGACCTGAACACTGAAGCTTTCTTT. Its translation is CASSGDLNTEAFF.

The rearrangement uses TRBV19 and TRBJ1-5, with D unresolved. Germline assignment: CDR1 LNHDA and CDR2 SQIVND (reference sequence). Trimming stripped 5 bases from V and 3 bases from J, with 5 bases between. The CDR3 has 12 residues. CDR3 in DNA: TGTGCCAGTAGTGTCCACAATCAGCCCCAGCATTTT. Translation: CASSVHNQPQHF.

The rearrangement uses TRBV19 and TRBJ2-2, with TRBD1 matching over 7 bases. After removal of 4 bases from V and 5 bases from J, the junction contained 13 bases not matched to a gene. Germline-derived CDR1 and CDR2 are LNHDA and SQIVND (reference sequence). CDR3 length equals 17 residues. CDR3 residues: CASSTPTGFFFTGELFF. CDR3 nucleotides: TGTGCCAGTAGTACCCCGACAGGGTTCTTCTTTACCGGGGAGCTGTTTTTT.

The V call is TRBV10-2, the J call TRBJ1-1, with 7 nucleotides matching TRBD1. The CDR3 contains 12 residues. Germline V gene lookup returns CDR1 WSHSY and CDR2 SAAADI. The ends lost 3 bases at V and 11 bases at J; junction bases unmatched: 6. CDR3 amino acids: CASSDDRVGAFF. For the CDR3, the DNA is TGCGCCAGCAGTGACGACAGGGTTGGCGCTTTCTTT.

The chain combines TRBV28 with TRBJ2-7; the D call may be TRBD1 or TRBD2 (6 bases each). The length of the CDR3 is 14 residues. V lost 8 bases and J lost 4, with 18 bases in between. CDR1 is MDHEN, CDR2 SYDVKM, per germline. DNA of the CDR3: TGTGCCAGCGGACTTAGGGGGGTCCAGTACGAGCAGTACTTC. It yields the protein CASGLRGVQYEQYF.

This chain joins TRBV10-3 and TRBJ1-2; D uncertain. The V end lost 1 base, the J end lost 2 bases, and 11 bases lay between the germline ends. Germline CDR1 ENHRY, CDR2 SYGVKD. The CDR3 is made up of 15 amino acids. The CDR3 here is CAISELHLPNYGYTF. The CDR3 bases are TGTGCCATCAGTGAGTTACACCTCCCAAACTATGGCTACACCTTC.

This chain links TRBV7-9 with TRBJ1-1, with 8 bases that match TRBD1. Germline V gene lookup returns CDR1 SEHNR and CDR2 FQNEAQ (reference sequence). Germline trimming cut 3 bases from V and 1 base from J; bases unmatched to any gene: 7. The CDR3 totals 16 residues. CDR3 residues: CASSFPPGQANTEAFF. For the CDR3, the DNA is TGTGCCAGCAGCTTCCCGCCGGGACAGGCGAACACTGAAGCTTTCTTT.

J is TRBJ1-5 and V is TRBV27, with a weak D call TRBD1 (5 bases). Trimming removed 9 bases from V and 1 base from J, with 16 bases in between. CDR3 length equals 15 residues. The germline CDR1 and CDR2 sequences are MNHEY and SMNVEV (reference sequence). CDR3 DNA: TGTGCCAGGCAAAACGGGGCAGCCAGCAATCAGCCCCAGCATTTT. Translating gives CARQNGAASNQPQHF.

The DNA for the CDR3 is TGTGCCAGCAGCTTCTCCAGCTCCTATAATTCACCCCTCCACTTT. It yields the protein CASSFSSSYNSPLHF. The chain carries TRBV5-5 and TRBJ1-6; D is ambiguous. V shed 2 bases and J shed 0 bases, with 6 bases lying between them. This CDR3 spans 15 amino acids. In germline, CDR1 is SGHKS, CDR2 YYEKEE (reference sequence). Looking up the rest from reference TRBV5-5 and TRBJ1-6 gives the full variable domain: DAGVTQSPTHLIKTRGQQVTLRCSPISGHKSVSWYQQVLGQGPQFIFQYYEKEERGRGNFPDRFSARQFPNYSSELNVNALLLGDSALYLCASSFSSSYNSPLHFGNGTRLTVT.

J is TRBJ1-4 and V is TRBV9; D uncertain. This CDR3 region has 14 residues. From germline, CDR1 is SGDLS and CDR2 YYNGEE. V shed 6 bases and J shed 5 bases, with 14 bases lying between them. Here the CDR3 reads CASTKNGLNEKLFF. The CDR3 DNA is TGTGCCAGCACGAAGAACGGACTGAATGAAAAACTGTTTTTT.

This sequence joins TRBV5-1 and TRBJ2-5, with TRBD2 matching over 12 bases. This CDR3 spans 16 amino acids. The ends lost 3 bases at V and 4 bases at J; junction bases unmatched: 7. The germline gives CDR1 SGHRS, CDR2 YFSETQ. CDR3: CASSWPSGGELETQYF. As DNA, the CDR3 is TGCGCCAGCAGCTGGCCTAGCGGGGGGGAGTTAGAGACCCAGTACTTC.

V is TRBV5-1 and J is TRBJ1-2; 8 nucleotides line up with TRBD1. J lost 3 bases, V lost 3 bases, and 4 bases had no gene match. The CDR3 totals 14 residues. Germline V gives CDR1 SGHRS, CDR2 YFSETQ. The CDR3 here is CASSSGGADYGYTF. The DNA for the CDR3 is TGCGCCAGCAGCTCAGGGGGCGCCGACTATGGCTACACCTTC.

The chain combines TRBV6-5 with TRBJ1-5; D is ambiguous. The V gene's germline CDR1 is MNHEY and CDR2 SVGAGI. V was clipped by 6 bases and J by 7 bases, with 13 bases between them. CDR3 size: 13 residues. The CDR3, as DNA: TGTGCCAGCAGATTAGAGTGGCAACAGCCCCAGCATTTT. Protein product: CASRLEWQQPQHF.

This chain uses TRBV11-2 with TRBJ2-5, with D perhaps matching TRBD1 or TRBD2 (5 bases each). Trimming shortened V by 3 bases and J by 1 base, and 9 bases separated the two germline ends. The CDR3 runs to 14 residues. Germline V gene lookup returns CDR1 SGHAT and CDR2 FQNNGV. CDR3 coding DNA: TGTGCCAGCAGCTTGTGGGGGTCCCAAGAGACCCAGTACTTC. This codes for CASSLWGSQETQYF.